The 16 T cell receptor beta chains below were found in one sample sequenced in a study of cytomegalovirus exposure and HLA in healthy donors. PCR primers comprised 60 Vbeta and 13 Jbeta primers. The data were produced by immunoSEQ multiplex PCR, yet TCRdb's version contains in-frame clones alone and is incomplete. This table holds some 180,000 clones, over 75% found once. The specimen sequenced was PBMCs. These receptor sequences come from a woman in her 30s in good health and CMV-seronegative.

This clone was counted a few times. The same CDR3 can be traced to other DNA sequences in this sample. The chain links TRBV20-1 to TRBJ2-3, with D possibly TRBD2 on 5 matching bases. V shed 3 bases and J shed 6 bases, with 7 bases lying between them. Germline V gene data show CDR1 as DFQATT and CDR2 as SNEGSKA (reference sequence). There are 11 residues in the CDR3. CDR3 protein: CSASRGDTQYF. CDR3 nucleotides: TGCAGTGCTAGTCGCGGGGATACGCAGTATTTT.

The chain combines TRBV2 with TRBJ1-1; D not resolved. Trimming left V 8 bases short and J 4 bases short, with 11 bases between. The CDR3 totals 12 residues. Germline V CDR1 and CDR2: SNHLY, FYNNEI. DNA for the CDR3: TGTGCCAGCGGGAGGGTTCCCACTGAAGCTTTCTTT. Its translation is CASGRVPTEAFF.

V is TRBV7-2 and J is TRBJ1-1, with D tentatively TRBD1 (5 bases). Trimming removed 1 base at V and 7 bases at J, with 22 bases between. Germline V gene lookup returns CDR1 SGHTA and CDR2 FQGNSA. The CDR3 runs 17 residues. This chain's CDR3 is CASSLDLYSTGVNEAFF. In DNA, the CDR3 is TGTGCCAGCAGCTTAGATTTGTATTCGACGGGGGTCAATGAAGCTTTCTTT.

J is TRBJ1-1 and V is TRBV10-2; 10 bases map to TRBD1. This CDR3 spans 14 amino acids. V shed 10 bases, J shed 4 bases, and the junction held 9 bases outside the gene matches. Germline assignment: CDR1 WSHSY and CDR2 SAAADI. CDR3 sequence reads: CATLSGQGGTEAFF. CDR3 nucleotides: TGCGCCACTCTGTCCGGACAGGGGGGCACTGAAGCTTTCTTT.

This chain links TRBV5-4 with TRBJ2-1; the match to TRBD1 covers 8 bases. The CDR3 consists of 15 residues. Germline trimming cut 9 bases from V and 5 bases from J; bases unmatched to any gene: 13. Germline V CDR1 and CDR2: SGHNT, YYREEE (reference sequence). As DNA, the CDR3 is TGTGCCACTCGACAGGGGCGTTACGACAACAATGAGCAGTTCTTC. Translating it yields CATRQGRYDNNEQFF.

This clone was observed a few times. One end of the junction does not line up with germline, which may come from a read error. The CDR3 nucleotides are TGTGCCATCAGTCTTGGGGGGGCAAATGAAAAACTGTTTTTT. Translation: CAISLGGANEKLFF. The V and J genes are TRBV6-1 and TRBJ1-4, with a tentative D call TRBD1 (6 bases). Germline CDR1 MNHNS, CDR2 SASEGT. The CDR3 spans 14 residues.

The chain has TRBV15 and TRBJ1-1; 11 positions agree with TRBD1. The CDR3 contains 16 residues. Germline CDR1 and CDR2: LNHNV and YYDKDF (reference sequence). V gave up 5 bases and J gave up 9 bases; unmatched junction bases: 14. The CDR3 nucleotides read TGTGCCACCAGCCTACGGTCCGGGACAGGGGGGGGAAAAGCTTTCTTT. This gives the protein CATSLRSGTGGGKAFF.

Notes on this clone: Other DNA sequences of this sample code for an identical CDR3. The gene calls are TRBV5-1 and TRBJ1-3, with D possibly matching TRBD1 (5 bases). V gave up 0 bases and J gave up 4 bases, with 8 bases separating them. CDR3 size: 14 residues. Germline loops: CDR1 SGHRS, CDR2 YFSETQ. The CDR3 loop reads CASSLGTPGNTIYF. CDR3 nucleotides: TGCGCCAGCAGCTTGGGGACACCGGGAAACACCATATATTTT.

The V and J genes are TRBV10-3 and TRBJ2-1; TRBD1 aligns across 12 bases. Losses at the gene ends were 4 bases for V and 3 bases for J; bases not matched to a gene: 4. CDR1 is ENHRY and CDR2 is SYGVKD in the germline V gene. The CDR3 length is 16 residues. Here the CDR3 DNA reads TGTGCCATCAGTGGGGGACAGGGGGCTATCTACAATGAGCAGTTCTTC. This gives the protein CAISGGQGAIYNEQFF.

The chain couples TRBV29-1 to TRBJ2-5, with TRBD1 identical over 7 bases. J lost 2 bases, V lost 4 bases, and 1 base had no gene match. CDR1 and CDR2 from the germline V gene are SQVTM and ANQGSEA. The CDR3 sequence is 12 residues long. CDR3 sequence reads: CSVGGQQETQYF. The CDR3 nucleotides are TGCAGCGTTGGGGGACAGCAAGAGACCCAGTACTTC.

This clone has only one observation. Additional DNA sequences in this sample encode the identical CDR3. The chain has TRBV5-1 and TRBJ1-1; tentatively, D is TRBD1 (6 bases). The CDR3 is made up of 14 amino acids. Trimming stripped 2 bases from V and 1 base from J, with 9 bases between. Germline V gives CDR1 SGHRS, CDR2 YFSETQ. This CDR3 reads CASSLGQSNTEAFF. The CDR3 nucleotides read TGCGCCAGCAGCTTAGGACAGTCGAACACTGAAGCTTTCTTT.

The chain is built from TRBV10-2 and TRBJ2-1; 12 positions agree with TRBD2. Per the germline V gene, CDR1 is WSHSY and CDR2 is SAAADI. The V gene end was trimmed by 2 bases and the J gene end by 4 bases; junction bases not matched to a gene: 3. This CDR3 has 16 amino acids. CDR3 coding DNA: TGCGCCAGCAGTGAGCCTAGCGGGGGGGCTTACAATGAGCAGTTCTTC. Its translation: CASSEPSGGAYNEQFF.

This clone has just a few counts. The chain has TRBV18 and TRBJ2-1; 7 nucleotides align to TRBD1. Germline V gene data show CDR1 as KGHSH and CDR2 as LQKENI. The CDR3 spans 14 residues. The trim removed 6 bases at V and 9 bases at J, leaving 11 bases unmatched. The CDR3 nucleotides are TGTGCCAGCTCCCCCTTGGGGACAGCTACTGAGCAGTTCTTC. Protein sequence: CASSPLGTATEQFF.

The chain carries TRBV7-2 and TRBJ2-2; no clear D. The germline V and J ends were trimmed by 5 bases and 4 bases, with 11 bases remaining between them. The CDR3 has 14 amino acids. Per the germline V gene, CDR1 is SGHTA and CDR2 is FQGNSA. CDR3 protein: CASSRNRLTGELFF. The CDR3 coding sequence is TGTGCCAGCAGCCGCAACCGACTCACCGGGGAGCTGTTTTTT. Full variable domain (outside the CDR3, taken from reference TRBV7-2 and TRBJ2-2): GAGVSQSPSNKVTEKGKDVELRCDPISGHTALYWYRQSLGQGLEFLIYFQGNSAPDKSGLPSDRFSAERTGGSVSTLTIQRTQQEDSAVYLCASSRNRLTGELFFGEGSRLTVL.

CDR3 DNA: TGTGCCAGCAGCTTAGAGGACAGGGGGAATGAAAAACTGTTTTTT. It codes for CASSLEDRGNEKLFF. This chain joins TRBV11-3 and TRBJ1-4, with 10 positions matching TRBD1. This CDR3 contains 15 residues. The germline V gene has CDR1 SGHNT and CDR2 YENEEA. With 0 bases clipped from V and 5 bases from J, the junction kept 0 bases outside the gene matches.

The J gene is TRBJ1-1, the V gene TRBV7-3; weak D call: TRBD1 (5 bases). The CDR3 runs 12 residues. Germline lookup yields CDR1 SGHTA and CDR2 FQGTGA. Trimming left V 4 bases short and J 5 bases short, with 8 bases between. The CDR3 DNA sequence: TGTGCCAGCAGCTCGGGGGGGACTGAAGCTTTCTTT. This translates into CASSSGGTEAFF.